This T cell receptor (beta chain) was found in a study of control samples from healthy donors and cancer patients. Clones were read by immunoSEQ multiplex PCR, and TCRdb kept only the in-frame ones, dropping some. This sample contains some 190,000 clones. The CDR3 spans 16 residues. With 6 bases clipped from V and 1 base from J, the junction kept 11 bases outside the gene matches. Germline V CDR1 and CDR2: MDHEN, SYDVKM. J is TRBJ2-5 and V is TRBV28; 7 bases agree with TRBD1. The material sequenced was blood. The sequence was obtained from a woman in her twenties or thirties in good health. CDR3 nucleotide sequence: TGTGCCAGCAGCCCGACTCTGACAGGGATCCAAGAGACCCAGTACTTC. As protein: CASSPTLTGIQETQYF.